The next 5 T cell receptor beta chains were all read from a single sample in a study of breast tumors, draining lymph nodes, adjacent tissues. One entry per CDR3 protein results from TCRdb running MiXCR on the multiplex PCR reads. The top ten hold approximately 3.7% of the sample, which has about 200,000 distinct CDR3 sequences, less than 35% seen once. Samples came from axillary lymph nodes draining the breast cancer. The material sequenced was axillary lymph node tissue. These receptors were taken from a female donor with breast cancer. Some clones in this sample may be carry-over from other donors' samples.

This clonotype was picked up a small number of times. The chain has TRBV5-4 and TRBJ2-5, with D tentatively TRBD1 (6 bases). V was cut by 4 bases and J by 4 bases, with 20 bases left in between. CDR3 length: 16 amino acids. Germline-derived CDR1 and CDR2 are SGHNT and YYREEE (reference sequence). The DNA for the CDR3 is TGTGCCAGCAGCACCCTGGGCAGGGGCGAAACAGAGACCCAGTACTTC. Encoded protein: CASSTLGRGETETQYF.

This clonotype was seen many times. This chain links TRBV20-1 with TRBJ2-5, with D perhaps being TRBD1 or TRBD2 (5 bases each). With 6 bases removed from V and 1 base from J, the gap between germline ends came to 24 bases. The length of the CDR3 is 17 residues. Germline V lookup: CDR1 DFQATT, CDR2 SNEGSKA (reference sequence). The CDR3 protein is CSADCRDPKACQETQYF. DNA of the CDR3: TGCAGTGCCGACTGCCGGGACCCCAAAGCGTGCCAAGAGACCCAGTACTTC.

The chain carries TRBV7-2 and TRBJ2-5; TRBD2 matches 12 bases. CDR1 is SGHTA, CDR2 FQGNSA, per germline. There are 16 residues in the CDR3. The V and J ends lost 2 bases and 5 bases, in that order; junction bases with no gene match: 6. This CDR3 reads CASSLMTSGSPETQYF. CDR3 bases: TGTGCCAGCAGCTTAATGACTAGCGGGAGTCCCGAGACCCAGTACTTC. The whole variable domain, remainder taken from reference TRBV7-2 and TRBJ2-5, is GAGVSQSPSNKVTEKGKDVELRCDPISGHTALYWYRQSLGQGLEFLIYFQGNSAPDKSGLPSDRFSAERTGGSVSTLTIQRTQQEDSAVYLCASSLMTSGSPETQYFGPGTRLLVL.

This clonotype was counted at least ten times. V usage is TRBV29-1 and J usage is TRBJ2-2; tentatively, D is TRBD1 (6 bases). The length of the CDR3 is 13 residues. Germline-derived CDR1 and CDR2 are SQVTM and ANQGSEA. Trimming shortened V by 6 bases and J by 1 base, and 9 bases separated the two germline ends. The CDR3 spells CSVGTLNTGELFF. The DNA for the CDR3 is TGCAGCGTCGGGACACTGAACACCGGGGAGCTGTTTTTT.

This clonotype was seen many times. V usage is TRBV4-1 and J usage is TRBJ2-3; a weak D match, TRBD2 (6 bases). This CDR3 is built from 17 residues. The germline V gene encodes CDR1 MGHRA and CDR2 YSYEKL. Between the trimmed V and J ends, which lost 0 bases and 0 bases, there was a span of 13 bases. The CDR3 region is CASSQERGSGSTDTQYF. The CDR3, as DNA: TGCGCCAGCAGCCAAGAGAGGGGCAGCGGGAGCACAGATACGCAGTATTTT.